The 24 T cell receptor beta chains given below trace back to one sample, sequenced in a study of beta chain features in type 1 diabetes. As every portion of the isolated RNA was reverse transcribed, the sequencing read expressed TCRB transcripts. Sequencing was performed with immunoSEQ multiplex PCR; in TCRdb, only in-frame clones are kept and a portion is missing. The sample lists around 250,000 clones, 27% seen once, with under 4.5% in the top ten. The sequenced material came from central memory CD4+ T cells from blood. These receptors were collected from a man aged 25 to 40 in good health.

At least ten counts were recorded for this clone. This sequence joins TRBV30 and TRBJ2-5, with D unresolved. V dropped 7 bases and J dropped 0 bases, with 9 bases sitting between them. This CDR3 comprises 12 residues. The germline CDR1 and CDR2 sequences are GTSNPN and SVGIG (reference sequence). The CDR3 nucleotides read TGTGCCTACTATACCTACCAAGAGACCCAGTACTTC. It is translated as CAYYTYQETQYF.

The genes are TRBV18 and TRBJ2-2; 7 bases line up with TRBD2. The CDR3 loop spans 16 amino acids. In germline, CDR1 is KGHSH, CDR2 LQKENI. V was pared by 4 bases and J by 1 base, with 6 bases of the junction left unmatched. CDR3 region: CASSLPSGMNTGELFF. DNA of the CDR3: TGTGCCAGCTCACTCCCAAGCGGGATGAACACCGGGGAGCTGTTTTTT. The variable domain in full, completed from reference TRBV18 and TRBJ2-2, reads NAGVMQNPRHLVRRRGQEARLRCSPMKGHSHVYWYRQLPEEGLKFMVYLQKENIIDESGMPKERFSAEFPKEGPSILRIQQVVRGDSAAYFCASSLPSGMNTGELFFGEGSRLTVL.

In DNA, the CDR3 is TGTGCCAGCAGCATACGGGGACTACAATCTCCGTTCTTC. Its protein product is CASSIRGLQSPFF. The chain employs TRBV5-6 and TRBJ2-1; 7 nucleotides match TRBD2. The germline V gene encodes CDR1 SGHDT and CDR2 YYEEEE. The J segment lost 15 bases and the V segment lost 4 bases, leaving 13 bases of the junction unmatched. The CDR3 spans 13 residues.

The CDR3 bases are TGTGCCAGCAGTCGTCCCGGACAGGGCTACGAGCAGTACTTC. This gives the protein CASSRPGQGYEQYF. The rearrangement links TRBV28 to TRBJ2-7, with 8 bases aligning to TRBD1. This CDR3 has 14 amino acids. From germline, CDR1 is MDHEN and CDR2 SYDVKM. Trimming at V came to 5 bases and at J to 3 bases, leaving 6 bases not matched to a gene.

The chain employs TRBV5-4 and TRBJ2-3; 7 nucleotides match TRBD2. The CDR3 consists of 15 residues. Per the germline V gene, CDR1 is SGHNT and CDR2 is YYREEE (reference sequence). V trimming: 4 bases; J trimming: 0 bases; junction bases outside the gene matches: 5. CDR3 sequence: CASSPPGLSTDTQYF. DNA for the CDR3: TGTGCCAGCAGCCCCCCGGGACTAAGCACAGATACGCAGTATTTT. Full variable domain (missing parts from reference TRBV5-4 and TRBJ2-3): ETGVTQSPTHLIKTRGQQVTLRCSSQSGHNTVSWYQQALGQGPQFIFQYYREEENGRGNFPPRFSGLQFPNYSSELNVNALELDDSALYLCASSPPGLSTDTQYFGPGTRLTVL.

This clone was counted only a few times. Distinct nucleotide sequences in the sample also encode this CDR3. V usage is TRBV18 and J usage is TRBJ2-3, with unresolved D. The CDR3 extends over 12 amino acids. CDR1 KGHSH and CDR2 LQKENI come from the germline V gene. V lost 3 bases and J 3 bases, leaving 4 bases between the germline ends. The CDR3 DNA reads TGTGCCAGCTCACCCAGAACAGATACGCAGTATTTT. Residues: CASSPRTDTQYF.

This clone was counted only a few times. The CDR3 bases are TGTGCCAGCAGCTTGGCTCTGGTGACAGGGGGCTATCAAGAGACCCAGTACTTC. Its translation: CASSLALVTGGYQETQYF. V usage is TRBV5-4 and J usage is TRBJ2-5, with 10 bases fitting TRBD1. The CDR3 spans 18 residues. Germline lookup yields CDR1 SGHNT and CDR2 YYREEE (reference sequence). Trimming at V came to 0 bases and at J to 2 bases, leaving 10 bases not matched to a gene.

V and J are TRBV29-1 and TRBJ2-7; D is perhaps TRBD2 (6 bases). In germline, CDR1 is SQVTM, CDR2 ANQGSEA. The V end lost 7 bases, the J end lost 2 bases, and 12 bases lay between the germline ends. The CDR3 is 12 residues long. The CDR3 loop reads CSGGGSAYEQYF. The CDR3 DNA is TGCAGCGGTGGGGGGTCCGCCTACGAGCAGTACTTC.

This clone showed up just a few times. The V and J genes are TRBV15 and TRBJ2-6; no clear D. The CDR3 runs 16 residues. The germline V gene has CDR1 LNHNV and CDR2 YYDKDF (reference sequence). V was pared by 5 bases and J by 4 bases, with 15 bases between. The chain's CDR3 is CATSAHGSAGANVLTF. The CDR3 bases are TGTGCCACCAGCGCTCACGGATCGGCGGGGGCCAACGTCCTGACTTTC.

The chain uses TRBV6-6 and TRBJ1-1; 12 bases fit TRBD1. The J segment lost 1 base and the V segment lost 6 bases, leaving 6 bases of the junction unmatched. Germline CDR1 reads MNHNY; CDR2 reads SVGAGI (reference sequence). The CDR3 runs to 16 residues. The CDR3 region has the DNA TGTGCCAGCAGCTGGGACAGGGGGCGCGGGAACACTGAAGCTTTCTTT. Its protein product is CASSWDRGRGNTEAFF.

This clone has just a few counts. The same CDR3 arises from other DNA sequences in this sample as well. V is TRBV10-1 and J is TRBJ2-7; maybe TRBD1 (6 bases). Germline CDR1 is WNHNN and CDR2 is SYGVQD (reference sequence). Trimming cost V 2 bases and J 3 bases, with 8 bases left between them. CDR3 length: 13 residues. The DNA for the CDR3 is TGCGCCAGCAGTGAGGGACAGAGCTACGAGCAGTACTTC. Translated: CASSEGQSYEQYF.

This clone has only a few counts. This rearrangement joins TRBV4-3 to TRBJ1-1; D gene uncertain. The germline gives CDR1 LGHNA, CDR2 YSLEER. V lost 1 base to trimming and J lost 4 bases, with 10 bases between them. The CDR3 spans 14 residues. CDR3 region: CASSQGARGTEAFF. In nucleotides, the CDR3 is TGCGCCAGCAGCCAAGGAGCTCGGGGCACTGAAGCTTTCTTT.

V and J are TRBV7-9 and TRBJ1-4; D gene ambiguous. CDR1 SEHNR and CDR2 FQNEAQ come from the germline V gene (reference sequence). Trimming cost V 5 bases and J 4 bases, with 5 bases left between them. CDR3 length: 12 amino acids. The CDR3 sequence: CASSLLNEKLFF. The CDR3 nucleotides read TGTGCCAGCAGCCTCCTTAATGAAAAACTGTTTTTT.

As DNA, the CDR3 is TGTGCCAGCAGTGAAAACCAGGGGGCCGGGTACGAGCAGTACTTC. It yields the protein CASSENQGAGYEQYF. The genes are TRBV6-1 and TRBJ2-7, with 8 bases aligning to TRBD1. The CDR3 has 15 amino acids. The germline V gene encodes CDR1 MNHNS and CDR2 SASEGT. The J segment lost 4 bases and the V segment lost 2 bases, leaving 7 bases of the junction unmatched.

The chain joins TRBV29-1 to TRBJ2-2, with unresolved D. The V and J ends lost 5 bases and 5 bases respectively, with 3 bases between them. CDR3 length: 10 residues. The germline V gene encodes CDR1 SQVTM and CDR2 ANQGSEA. DNA for the CDR3: TGCAGCGTTCGAACCGGGGAGCTGTTTTTT. Its translation is CSVRTGELFF.

This clone came up many times. The chain employs TRBV4-3 and TRBJ2-5; 11 positions match TRBD1. The CDR3 has 16 amino acids. V was pared by 4 bases and J by 4 bases, with 8 bases of the junction left unmatched. Germline V gives CDR1 LGHNA, CDR2 YSLEER. CDR3 DNA sequence: TGCGCCAGCAGCCCCGGACAGGGGGCTGGTTCAGAGACCCAGTACTTC. Its translation: CASSPGQGAGSETQYF.

The chain combines TRBV14 with TRBJ2-2; possibly TRBD1 or TRBD2 for D (5 bases each). This CDR3 is built from 14 residues. In germline, CDR1 is SGHDN, CDR2 FVKESK. Between the trimmed V and J ends, which lost 4 bases and 5 bases, there was a span of 11 bases. The DNA of the CDR3 is TGTGCCAGCAGCCGAGGGCCAGGGACCGGGGAGCTGTTTTTT. Residues: CASSRGPGTGELFF.

The J gene is TRBJ2-5, the V gene TRBV21-1. TRBV21-1 is a pseudogene locus. The CDR3 totals 17 residues. The CDR3 here is CASSKATRGLLPETQYF. The CDR3 DNA reads TGTGCCAGCAGCAAAGCAACTCGGGGCCTACTCCCAGAGACCCAGTACTTC.

This chain links TRBV27 with TRBJ2-5, with TRBD2 matching 10 bases. There are 17 residues in the CDR3. V lost 6 bases to trimming and J lost 2 bases; unmatched junction nucleotides: 12. Germline CDR1 MNHEY, CDR2 SMNVEV (reference sequence). The CDR3 spells CASSHYFRTSGQETQYF. CDR3 DNA: TGTGCCAGCAGCCACTACTTCCGGACTAGCGGACAAGAGACCCAGTACTTC.

The CDR3 DNA follows: TGCAGCGTTGACCTGGCGGCCTACAATGAGCAGTTCTTC. It translates to CSVDLAAYNEQFF. The genes are TRBV29-1 and TRBJ2-1; D gene uncertain. Germline lookup yields CDR1 SQVTM and CDR2 ANQGSEA. Trimming left V 3 bases short and J 2 bases short, with 8 bases between. This CDR3 is built from 13 residues.

The chain combines TRBV5-4 with TRBJ2-1; 12 bases map to TRBD2. The CDR3 spans 16 residues. From germline, CDR1 is SGHNT and CDR2 YYREEE (reference sequence). Trimming at V came to 3 bases and at J to 5 bases, leaving 6 bases not matched to a gene. CDR3 nucleotides: TGTGCCAGCAGCTCTTGGACTAGCGGGACCCACAATGAGCAGTTCTTC. It yields the protein CASSSWTSGTHNEQFF.

Remarks on this clone: Other nucleotide sequences from this sample produce the same CDR3. This chain connects TRBV28 to TRBJ2-7; D may be TRBD1 (5 bases). CDR3 length: 13 residues. Germline V lookup: CDR1 MDHEN, CDR2 SYDVKM. Trimming pared 5 bases from V and 1 base from J, leaving 9 bases between. The DNA of the CDR3 is TGTGCCAGCAGTCCACAGGAGTCCTACGAGCAGTACTTC. Translation: CASSPQESYEQYF.

This chain connects TRBV30 to TRBJ2-3; 9 bases agree with TRBD2. The CDR3 loop spans 17 amino acids. Looked up from germline, CDR1 is GTSNPN and CDR2 is SVGIG (reference sequence). The V gene end was trimmed by 6 bases and the J gene end by 1 base; junction bases not matched to a gene: 14. CDR3 amino acids: CACPSFGSGGRTDTQYF. CDR3 nucleotide sequence: TGTGCCTGTCCCTCATTTGGTAGCGGGGGCCGCACAGATACGCAGTATTTT.

This clone has only one observation. The rearrangement uses TRBV2 and TRBJ2-3; possible D gene TRBD1, 7 bases. This CDR3 comprises 19 residues. Germline values: CDR1 SNHLY, CDR2 FYNNEI. With 5 bases removed from V and 3 bases from J, the gap between germline ends came to 27 bases. The CDR3 protein is CASSLSPGATGRRTDTQYF. The CDR3 DNA reads TGTGCCAGCAGTCTTTCCCCGGGGGCGACAGGGAGGAGAACAGATACGCAGTATTTT. The entire variable domain, with the rest obtained from reference TRBV2 and TRBJ2-3, is as follows: EPEVTQTPSHQVTQMGQEVILRCVPISNHLYFYWYRQILGQKVEFLVSFYNNEISEKSEIFDDQFSVERPDGSNFTLKIRSTKLEDSAMYFCASSLSPGATGRRTDTQYFGPGTRLTVL.